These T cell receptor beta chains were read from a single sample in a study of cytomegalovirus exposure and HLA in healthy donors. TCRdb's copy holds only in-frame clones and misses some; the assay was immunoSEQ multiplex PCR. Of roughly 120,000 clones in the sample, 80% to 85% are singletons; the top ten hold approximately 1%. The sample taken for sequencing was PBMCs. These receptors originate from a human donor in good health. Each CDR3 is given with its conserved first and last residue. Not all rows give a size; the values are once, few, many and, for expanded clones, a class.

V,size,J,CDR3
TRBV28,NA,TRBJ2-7,CASSFGYSYEQYF
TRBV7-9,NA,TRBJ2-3,CASSPGTDTQYF
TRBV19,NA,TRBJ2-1,CASSPDRGAYNEQFF
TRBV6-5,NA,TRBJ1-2,CASSALNRGPWGYTF
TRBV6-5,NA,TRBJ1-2,CASSYSTAGGFYGYTF
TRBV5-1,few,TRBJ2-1,CASSWVGTDNGEQFF
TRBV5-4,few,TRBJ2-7,CASSPWGGVEQYF
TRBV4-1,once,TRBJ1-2,CASNSGVWEEYGYTF
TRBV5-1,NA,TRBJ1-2,CASSFGTGGAGVDGYTF
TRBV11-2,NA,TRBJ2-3,CASSLFRGGLDTQYF
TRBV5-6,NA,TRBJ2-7,CASSLWFGLAGGLRYEQYF
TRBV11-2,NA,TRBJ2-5,CASSFPSGGYQETQYF
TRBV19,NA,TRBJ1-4,CASGNQGVEKLFF
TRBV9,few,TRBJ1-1,CASSHRGNTEAFF
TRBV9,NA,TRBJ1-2,CASSVDQAYGYTF
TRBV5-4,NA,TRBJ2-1,CASRPRGFTTDEQFF
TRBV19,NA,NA,CASSHTSRPSYEQYF
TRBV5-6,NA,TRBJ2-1,CASSGDLGEQFF
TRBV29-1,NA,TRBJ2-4,CSVSWSENIQYF
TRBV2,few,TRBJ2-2,CASSRTAGSGELFF
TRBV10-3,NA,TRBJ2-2,CAISDGSAGNTGELFF
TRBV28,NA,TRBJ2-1,CASSLPGFDEQFF
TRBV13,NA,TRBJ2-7,CASSLRQGKIGDEQYF
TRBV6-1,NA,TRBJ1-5,CASSAGTGELNQPQHF
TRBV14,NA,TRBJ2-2,CASSPLLAGANTGELFF
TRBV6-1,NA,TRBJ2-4,CASYDGNIQYF
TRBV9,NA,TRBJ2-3,CASSSRDAGTGGADTQYF
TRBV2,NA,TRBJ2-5,CASSEGGLALQQTQYF
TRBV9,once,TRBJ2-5,CASSSTQGAGGRETQYF
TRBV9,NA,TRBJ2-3,CASSVAEGLDITDTQYF
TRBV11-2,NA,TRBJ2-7,CASSLVGDKFYEQYF